The next 26 T cell receptor beta chains were all read from a single sample in a study of response to subunit inactivated influenza vaccine (dated by TCRdb to the late 2010s). Libraries were made using RT-PCR. Data came from an Illumina HiSeq 2500. TCRdb redid the processing of the public reads, applying fastp at Q25 and MiXCR, and retained in-frame beta chains. For every CDR3 protein sequence, its rows merge into one entry that carries the most common genes and DNA. This sample lists about 500,000 distinct CDR3 sequences; 16% were detected once. The ten largest make up less than 4% of the sample. The sequenced sample was CD4+ T cells sorted from PBMCs, obtained roughly 24 months after vaccination. All receptors derive from a man between 50 and 75 years old who received an inactivated influenza vaccine. Donor details come from another sample of the same person, matched by shared clones.

This chain joins TRBV27 and TRBJ2-7; TRBD2 agrees at 12 bases. V dropped 0 bases and J dropped 4; count of bases not matched to a gene: 1. Germline CDR1 MNHEY, CDR2 SMNVEV (reference sequence). The CDR3 spans 15 residues. CDR3 region: CASSLSLAGGYEQYF. The CDR3 DNA reads TGTGCCAGCAGTTTATCGCTAGCGGGGGGGTACGAGCAGTACTTC.

The chain joins TRBV5-5 to TRBJ2-5; TRBD1 aligns across 7 bases. V shed 0 bases, J shed 2 bases, and the junction held 4 bases outside the gene matches. Germline-derived CDR1 and CDR2 are SGHKS and YYEKEE (reference sequence). The CDR3 sequence is 15 residues long. CDR3 residues: CASSLDSGGQETQYF. The CDR3 DNA sequence: TGTGCCAGCAGCTTGGATTCAGGGGGTCAAGAGACCCAGTACTTC.

The gene calls are TRBV5-1 and TRBJ2-3, with 8 bases matching TRBD2. The CDR3 is 14 residues long. J was trimmed by 5 bases and V by 4 bases; bases with no gene match: 6. Germline V gene data show CDR1 as SGHRS and CDR2 as YFSETQ. The CDR3: CASSPGGREDTQYF. The DNA of the CDR3 is TGCGCCAGCAGCCCGGGGGGGCGCGAAGATACGCAGTATTTT.

This clonotype was seen more than once but under ten times. The chain couples TRBV5-5 to TRBJ2-7; TRBD2 agrees at 12 bases. This CDR3 has 16 residues. The germline V gene encodes CDR1 SGHKS and CDR2 YYEKEE (reference sequence). V gave up 4 bases and J gave up 1 base; unmatched junction bases: 6. The CDR3 is CASSLRLAGVSYEQYF. The CDR3 coding sequence is TGTGCCAGCAGCCTCAGACTAGCGGGAGTGTCCTACGAGCAGTACTTC.

The genes are TRBV20-1 and TRBJ2-7; D gene ambiguous. CDR1 and CDR2 (germline): DFQATT, SNEGSKA (reference sequence). The CDR3 has 13 amino acids. Trimming stripped 3 bases from V and 6 bases from J, with 15 bases between. CDR3 loop: CSARVLTRTEQYF. DNA of the CDR3: TGCAGTGCTAGGGTCCTTACGAGGACCGAGCAGTACTTC.

The chain employs TRBV12-3 or TRBV12-4 and TRBJ1-5, with D perhaps matching TRBD1 (6 bases). CDR3 length: 15 residues. Trimming cost V 1 base and J 6 bases, with 13 bases left between them. Written as DNA, the CDR3 is TGTGCCAGCAGTTTAGTAGGTAGGGGGAGTCAGCCCCAGCATTTT. It yields the protein CASSLVGRGSQPQHF.

The chain joins TRBV24-1 to TRBJ2-3; 12 bases align to TRBD2. Germline V CDR1 and CDR2: KGHDR, SFDVKD. V was pared by 5 bases and J by 6 bases, with 8 bases of the junction left unmatched. This CDR3 comprises 16 residues. The DNA of the CDR3 is TGTGCCACCAGTGGGGCTAGCGGGGGGGCCCTTGATACGCAGTATTTT. Its translation is CATSGASGGALDTQYF.

There are a few counts of this clonotype. The rearrangement links TRBV4-1 to TRBJ1-2; unclear D gene. This CDR3 region has 16 residues. Trimming left V 0 bases short and J 0 bases short, with 11 bases between. Germline CDR1 is MGHRA and CDR2 is YSYEKL. CDR3 residues: CASSQDGGLANYGYTF. The DNA of the CDR3 is TGCGCCAGCAGCCAAGATGGCGGCCTAGCTAACTATGGCTACACCTTC.

The chain joins TRBV5-1 to TRBJ2-2; D is possibly TRBD1 or TRBD2 (5 bases each). V lost 0 bases, J lost 12 bases, and 12 bases lay in between. Germline V lookup: CDR1 SGHRS, CDR2 YFSETQ. The CDR3 sequence is 13 residues long. CDR3 in amino acids: CASSLEGPGQLFF. CDR3 bases: TGCGCCAGCAGCTTGGAGGGACCGGGACAGCTGTTTTTT.

V and J are TRBV7-2 and TRBJ2-3, with TRBD2 matching 10 bases. Germline-derived CDR1 and CDR2 are SGHTA and FQGNSA. The trim removed 4 bases at V and 4 bases at J, leaving 5 bases unmatched. There are 15 residues in the CDR3. The CDR3 DNA sequence: TGTGCCAGCAGCTCGAAGCGGGGGGGATCAGATACGCAGTATTTT. Translation: CASSSKRGGSDTQYF.

This chain uses TRBV10-3 with TRBJ1-4; no firm D call. This CDR3 is built from 16 residues. In germline, CDR1 is ENHRY, CDR2 SYGVKD. V lost 3 bases, J lost 6 bases, and 17 bases lay in between. CDR3 bases: TGTGCCATCAGTGACCCGGAGGCGGGCGCTTATGAAAAACTGTTTTTT. Translated: CAISDPEAGAYEKLFF.

This clonotype was seen only a few times. The gene calls are TRBV11-2 and TRBJ2-1; 7 nucleotides line up with TRBD1. Germline V gives CDR1 SGHAT, CDR2 FQNNGV. The CDR3 spans 14 residues. V lost 5 bases to trimming and J lost 8 bases; unmatched junction nucleotides: 9. The CDR3: CASSRTGSRDEQFF. The DNA for the CDR3 is TGTGCCAGCAGCCGGACAGGTTCACGCGATGAGCAGTTCTTC.

The chain carries TRBV6-5 and TRBJ2-2; 8 nucleotides match TRBD2. Trimming took 2 bases from V and 0 from J; bases not matched to a gene: 5. Germline V gene data show CDR1 as MNHEY and CDR2 as SVGAGI. This CDR3 is built from 17 residues. The CDR3 DNA reads as TGTGCCAGCAGTTACGCGGGACTAGGTTCGAACACCGGGGAGCTGTTTTTT. Encoded protein: CASSYAGLGSNTGELFF.

This clonotype was seen only a few times. The J gene is TRBJ2-4, the V gene TRBV11-1; 12 bases align to TRBD1. The J segment lost 2 bases and the V segment lost 5 bases, leaving 10 bases of the junction unmatched. Germline V gives CDR1 SGHAT, CDR2 FQDESV (reference sequence). The CDR3 spans 18 residues. Written as DNA, the CDR3 is TGTGCCAGCAGCCCCCCGGGACAGGGGGCTCTATCCAAAAACATTCAGTACTTC. Translating it yields CASSPPGQGALSKNIQYF. Filled out from reference TRBV11-1 and TRBJ2-4, the complete variable domain reads EAEVAQSPRYKITEKSQAVAFWCDPISGHATLYWYRQILGQGPELLVQFQDESVVDDSQLPKDRFSAERLKGVDSTLKIQPAELGDSAMYLCASSPPGQGALSKNIQYFGAGTRLSVL.

In its sample, this clonotype was seen a few times. This rearrangement joins TRBV29-1 to TRBJ2-1, with D maybe TRBD2 (6 bases). Looked up from germline, CDR1 is SQVTM and CDR2 is ANQGSEA. Trimming cost V 6 bases and J 8 bases, with 20 bases left between them. This CDR3 comprises 14 residues. The CDR3: CSVGGRQYRDEQFF. CDR3 DNA: TGCAGCGTCGGTGGGAGGCAGTACCGGGATGAGCAGTTCTTC.

This clonotype was recorded a few times. The rearrangement joins TRBV20-1 to TRBJ2-5, with D perhaps TRBD1 or TRBD2 (5 bases each). The length of the CDR3 is 13 residues. CDR1 DFQATT and CDR2 SNEGSKA come from the germline V gene (reference sequence). With 1 base removed from V and 5 bases from J, the gap between germline ends came to 11 bases. The CDR3 is CSARVGWGETQYF. For the CDR3, the DNA is TGCAGTGCTAGAGTCGGATGGGGGGAGACCCAGTACTTC.

The chain has TRBV6-2 or TRBV6-3 and TRBJ2-2, with 8 positions matching TRBD1. The V segment lost 4 bases and the J segment 1 base; nucleotides outside the gene matches: 8. The CDR3 extends over 17 amino acids. Germline lookup yields CDR1 MNHEY and CDR2 SVGEGT. CDR3 in amino acids: CASSFTFGQGNTGELFF. DNA for the CDR3: TGTGCCAGCAGTTTCACCTTTGGACAGGGGAACACCGGGGAGCTGTTTTTT.

This chain connects TRBV7-9 to TRBJ2-5, with a possible D match to TRBD2 (5 bases). V was cut by 5 bases and J by 5 bases, with 21 bases left in between. Germline loops: CDR1 SEHNR, CDR2 FQNEAQ (reference sequence). The CDR3 covers 16 residues. The CDR3 coding sequence is TGTGCCAGCAGCACCATCTACCGGGGAACTGGGGAGACCCAGTACTTC. Its protein is CASSTIYRGTGETQYF.

This clonotype was picked up a small number of times. The rearrangement links TRBV12-3 or TRBV12-4 to TRBJ2-1; 9 nucleotides line up with TRBD2. The CDR3 spans 18 residues. V dropped 1 base and J dropped 0; count of bases not matched to a gene: 7. In DNA, the CDR3 is TGTGCCAGCAGTTTAGATCCCTCAGCGGGAGGCTCCTACAATGAGCAGTTCTTC. As protein: CASSLDPSAGGSYNEQFF.

This clonotype was recorded many times. This sequence joins TRBV5-1 and TRBJ1-5; D remains ambiguous. This CDR3 is 13 amino acids long. The V gene lost 2 bases and the J gene lost 4 bases, with 7 bases spanning the gap. Germline V gene lookup returns CDR1 SGHRS and CDR2 YFSETQ. In nucleotides, the CDR3 is TGCGCCAGCAGCTTCTCACTTAATCAGCCCCAGCATTTT. It codes for CASSFSLNQPQHF. The whole variable domain, filled in from reference TRBV5-1 and TRBJ1-5, reads KAGVTQTPRYLIKTRGQQVTLSCSPISGHRSVSWYQQTPGQGLQFLFEYFSETQRNKGNFPGRFSGRQFSNSRSEMNVSTLELGDSALYLCASSFSLNQPQHFGDGTRLSIL.

This chain connects TRBV4-2 to TRBJ2-7, with D perhaps TRBD1 (5 bases). CDR3 length equals 16 residues. Per germline, CDR1 LGHNA and CDR2 YNFKEQ. The V end lost 0 bases, the J end lost 0 bases, and 12 bases lay between the germline ends. CDR3 coding DNA: TGTGCCAGCAGCCAAGATACGACAGTCGTCTCCTACGAGCAGTACTTC. Amino acids: CASSQDTTVVSYEQYF.

V is TRBV9 and J is TRBJ2-1; TRBD1 might be the D (5 bases). The CDR3 length is 15 residues. V lost 0 bases and J 3 bases, leaving 10 bases between the germline ends. In germline, CDR1 is SGDLS, CDR2 YYNGEE. The CDR3 nucleotides read TGTGCCAGCAGCGTAGCCGGCCAGGGCTACAATGAGCAGTTCTTC. This sequence encodes CASSVAGQGYNEQFF.

This clonotype was detected many times. The chain couples TRBV28 to TRBJ2-1; D unclear. The germline gives CDR1 MDHEN, CDR2 SYDVKM. Trimming removed 3 bases at V and 4 bases at J, with 19 bases between. The CDR3 covers 17 residues. The CDR3 is CASSFLSRGQDYNEQFF. CDR3 in DNA: TGTGCCAGCAGTTTTTTGTCCAGAGGCCAGGATTACAATGAGCAGTTCTTC.

In this sample, this clonotype turned up a few times. The chain links TRBV7-6 to TRBJ2-5, with D perhaps matching TRBD1 or TRBD2 (5 bases each). The CDR3 runs 15 residues. The V gene lost 1 base and the J gene lost 7 bases, with 16 bases spanning the gap. The germline V gene has CDR1 SGHVS and CDR2 FNYEAQ. This CDR3 reads CASSLDRGPSGTQYF. In DNA form, the CDR3 reads TGTGCCAGCAGCTTAGATCGGGGCCCCTCGGGGACCCAGTACTTC.

This clonotype has a handful of counts. The V and J genes are TRBV10-3 and TRBJ2-2; unclear D gene. Looked up from germline, CDR1 is ENHRY and CDR2 is SYGVKD. Between the trimmed V and J ends, which lost 0 bases and 0 bases, there was a span of 8 bases. This CDR3 spans 16 amino acids. The chain's CDR3 is CAISESKTSNTGELFF. The DNA for the CDR3 is TGTGCCATCAGTGAGTCTAAGACTTCGAACACCGGGGAGCTGTTTTTT.

This clonotype came up a few times. The rearrangement uses TRBV3-1 and TRBJ1-1, with 10 nucleotides matching TRBD1. CDR3 length: 14 residues. Unmatched junction bases numbered 6, after V lost 2 bases and J lost 9 bases. Per the germline V gene, CDR1 is LGHDT and CDR2 is YNNKEL (reference sequence). The CDR3 nucleotides are TGTGCCAGCAGCCAACCCGGGACAGGGGTTAAAGCTTTCTTT. It is translated as CASSQPGTGVKAFF.